The next 27 T cell receptor beta chains were all read from a single sample in a study of long-term antiretroviral therapy in people with HIV. With survey level as its setting, the immunoSEQ assay was v3.0. TCRdb keeps only in-frame clones here, not all; method: immunoSEQ multiplex PCR. Of roughly 17,000 clones in the sample, approximately 80% were seen once. Sequencing was performed on unsorted PBMCs, taken 0.3 years after starting antiretroviral therapy. Source of these receptors: a man aged 18 to 35 with HIV.

This chain uses TRBV6-6 with TRBJ2-3, with D unresolved. V lost 2 bases, J lost 1 base, and 13 bases lay in between. The CDR3 is 16 residues long. Germline V gene sequence: CDR1 MNHNY, CDR2 SVGAGI (reference sequence). CDR3 sequence reads: CASSYVDFLGTDTQYF. The CDR3 bases are TGTGCCAGCAGTTACGTCGACTTTCTAGGCACAGATACGCAGTATTTT.

This chain connects TRBV7-3 to TRBJ2-3; 11 bases line up with TRBD1. Germline V gives CDR1 SGHTA, CDR2 FQGTGA. Trimming removed 4 bases from V and 3 bases from J; junction bases left unmatched: 3. The CDR3 covers 15 residues. The CDR3 is CASSSGTGGTDTQYF. The DNA for the CDR3 is TGTGCCAGCAGCTCCGGGACAGGGGGTACAGATACGCAGTATTTT.

This clone has just a few counts. The rearrangement joins TRBV6-5 to TRBJ1-2, with D perhaps TRBD1 (6 bases). Trimming left V 5 bases short and J 4 bases short, with 11 bases between. The CDR3 extends over 13 amino acids. CDR1 MNHEY and CDR2 SVGAGI come from the germline V gene. The CDR3 coding sequence is TGTGCCAGCAGTACAGGGACCTTCTATGGCTACACCTTC. As protein: CASSTGTFYGYTF.

The gene calls are TRBV5-4 and TRBJ2-3, with TRBD2 identical over 11 bases. CDR1 and CDR2 (germline): SGHNT, YYREEE (reference sequence). Trimming took 1 base from V and 2 from J; bases not matched to a gene: 6. CDR3 length: 17 residues. CDR3 in DNA: TGTGCCAGCAGCTTGAGGCTAGCGGGGGGCCCCACAGATACGCAGTATTTT. Translated: CASSLRLAGGPTDTQYF.

The J gene is TRBJ2-7, the V gene TRBV6-5; 8 bases fit TRBD1. The CDR3 has 16 amino acids. The germline V gene has CDR1 MNHEY and CDR2 SVGAGI. V lost 4 bases and J lost 4; bases outside the gene matches: 12. CDR3 loop: CASSLRTGIIGYEQYV. The CDR3 DNA is TGTGCCAGCAGTTTACGGACAGGGATTATTGGATACGAGCAGTACGTC.

CDR3 bases: TGTGCCAGCAGCTTGGGACAGGGAGATCACGAGCAGTACGTC. Encoded protein: CASSLGQGDHEQYV. The genes are TRBV7-2 and TRBJ2-7; 9 bases map to TRBD1. J was trimmed by 5 bases and V by 3 bases; bases with no gene match: 5. This CDR3 comprises 14 residues. Germline V CDR1 and CDR2: SGHTA, FQGNSA.

CDR3 in DNA: TGTGCCAGCAGCTCGGGACAGGGAGTCCAGCCCCAGCATTTT. Translation: CASSSGQGVQPQHF. The rearrangement links TRBV7-9 to TRBJ1-5; 9 positions agree with TRBD1. The V segment lost 4 bases and the J segment 7 bases; nucleotides outside the gene matches: 5. This CDR3 spans 14 amino acids. CDR1 is SEHNR, CDR2 FQNEAQ, per germline (reference sequence).

This clone was seen once. The rearrangement joins TRBV28 to TRBJ1-4; D possibly corresponds to TRBD1 (5 bases). The CDR3 sequence is 14 residues long. The germline V and J ends were trimmed by 10 bases and 2 bases, with 14 bases remaining between them. Germline lookup yields CDR1 MDHEN and CDR2 SYDVKM. The CDR3 region has the DNA TGTGCCACGTTTGGGGGGGTCACTAATGAAAAACTGTTTTTT. Translation: CATFGGVTNEKLFF.

Only one count was recorded for this clone. This chain links TRBV27 with TRBJ1-2; no clear D. The CDR3 is made up of 15 amino acids. Germline loops: CDR1 MNHEY, CDR2 SMNVEV (reference sequence). Trimming removed 0 bases at V and 8 bases at J, with 16 bases between. As DNA, the CDR3 is TGTGCCAGCAGTTTATCTGCAGTATCCCTAGGAGGCTACACCTTC. Its protein is CASSLSAVSLGGYTF.

The sample holds one count of this clone. This chain connects TRBV7-3 to TRBJ2-1, with D unclear. Trimming removed 1 base at V and 0 bases at J, with 10 bases between. Per germline, CDR1 SGHTA and CDR2 FQGTGA. The CDR3 runs to 16 residues. CDR3 nucleotide sequence: TGTGCCAGCAGCTTAAGGTCGGATAGCTCCTACAATGAGCAGTTCTTC. It translates to CASSLRSDSSYNEQFF. The whole variable domain, filled in from reference TRBV7-3 and TRBJ2-1, reads GAGVSQTPSNKVTEKGKYVELRCDPISGHTALYWYRQSLGQGPEFLIYFQGTGAADDSGLPNDRFFAVRPEGSVSTLKIQRTERGDSAVYLCASSLRSDSSYNEQFFGPGTRLTVL.

This clone was recorded once. The V gene is TRBV28, the J gene TRBJ1-4; no firm D call. The germline V gene encodes CDR1 MDHEN and CDR2 SYDVKM. The CDR3 loop spans 15 amino acids. V shed 3 bases and J shed 5 bases, with 13 bases lying between them. DNA of the CDR3: TGTGCCAGCAGTTTGAGGGATTATATGAATGAAAAACTGTTTTTT. Protein: CASSLRDYMNEKLFF.

This clone was observed a few times. J is TRBJ1-5 and V is TRBV19; D remains ambiguous. This CDR3 has 13 residues. Germline V lookup: CDR1 LNHDA, CDR2 SQIVND (reference sequence). V gave up 3 bases and J gave up 5 bases, with 8 bases separating them. CDR3 loop: CASSMGRDQPQHF. CDR3 DNA: TGTGCCAGTAGTATGGGAAGGGATCAGCCCCAGCATTTT.

The chain couples TRBV4-1 to TRBJ1-3, with D tentatively TRBD1 (5 bases). The germline CDR1 and CDR2 sequences are MGHRA and YSYEKL. This CDR3 comprises 17 residues. Trimming took 5 bases from V and 0 from J, leaving 17 bases between them. DNA of the CDR3: TGCGCCAGCAGCTATATACCGGGACCGAGCTCTGGAAACACCATATATTTT. It is translated as CASSYIPGPSSGNTIYF.

This sequence joins TRBV4-1 and TRBJ2-7; TRBD1 agrees at 7 bases. The CDR3 runs to 15 residues. Germline loops: CDR1 MGHRA, CDR2 YSYEKL. With 0 bases clipped from V and 2 bases from J, the junction kept 4 bases outside the gene matches. CDR3: CASSQDPGTAYEQYF. In DNA form, the CDR3 reads TGCGCCAGCAGCCAAGATCCCGGGACAGCCTACGAGCAGTACTTC.

This clone has only a few counts. CDR3 region: CASSFAKNTIYF. Here the CDR3 DNA reads TGTGCCAGCAGTTTTGCAAAAAACACCATATATTTT. The chain carries TRBV2 and TRBJ1-3; D uncertain. This CDR3 spans 12 amino acids. Germline V CDR1 and CDR2: SNHLY, FYNNEI. Trimming removed 5 bases at V and 6 bases at J, with 8 bases between.

There are a few counts of this clone. The chain joins TRBV5-5 to TRBJ1-6; possibly TRBD1 for D (6 bases). Deletions cut 2 bases from V and 3 bases from J, with 12 bases between. CDR3 length: 16 amino acids. Germline values: CDR1 SGHKS, CDR2 YYEKEE (reference sequence). The CDR3 nucleotides read TGTGCCAGCAGCTTCCGGGACAAATACTATAATTCACCCCTCCACTTT. It translates to CASSFRDKYYNSPLHF.

This clone was observed a few times. The chain has TRBV28 and TRBJ1-2, with D unresolved. CDR3 size: 13 residues. Germline V CDR1 and CDR2: MDHEN, SYDVKM. The V end was cut by 3 bases, the J end by 4 bases, with 9 bases between. The CDR3 sequence: CASSFSNFYGYTF. The CDR3 DNA is TGTGCCAGCAGTTTCTCGAACTTCTATGGCTACACCTTC.

V usage is TRBV27 and J usage is TRBJ2-3, with D possibly TRBD2 on 5 matching bases. The V end lost 3 bases, the J end lost 6 bases, and 10 bases lay between the germline ends. Germline CDR1 is MNHEY and CDR2 is SMNVEV (reference sequence). This CDR3 has 13 residues. The CDR3 DNA sequence: TGTGCCAGCAGTTTCGGGGTTTCCGATACGCAGTATTTT. Its protein is CASSFGVSDTQYF.

The V gene is TRBV28, the J gene TRBJ2-2, with TRBD1 matching 8 bases. In germline, CDR1 is MDHEN, CDR2 SYDVKM. Trimming removed 6 bases from V and 3 bases from J; junction bases left unmatched: 6. This CDR3 is 15 amino acids long. The CDR3 protein is CASRRQGWDTGELFF. CDR3 DNA: TGTGCCAGCAGGCGACAGGGGTGGGACACCGGGGAGCTGTTTTTT.

This chain links TRBV6-5 with TRBJ1-2, with D uncertain. The germline V gene has CDR1 MNHEY and CDR2 SVGAGI. V gave up 0 bases and J gave up 6 bases, with 11 bases separating them. This CDR3 is built from 14 residues. DNA for the CDR3: TGTGCCAGCAGTTACTCGAGGAACTTAAATGGCTACACCTTC. This gives the protein CASSYSRNLNGYTF.

This rearrangement joins TRBV19 to TRBJ2-2; D is undetermined. The CDR3 extends over 14 amino acids. CDR1 is LNHDA, CDR2 SQIVND, per germline (reference sequence). V lost 3 bases and J lost 6, with 11 bases in between. The chain's CDR3 is CASSIARFAGELFF. CDR3 coding DNA: TGTGCCAGTAGTATTGCTAGATTCGCCGGGGAGCTGTTTTTT.

This sequence joins TRBV15 and TRBJ1-1; perhaps TRBD1 as D (5 bases). The CDR3 is 15 amino acids. Germline values: CDR1 LNHNV, CDR2 YYDKDF (reference sequence). V was clipped by 0 bases and J by 4 bases, with 12 bases between them. This CDR3 is CATSRDHGAGTEAFF. The CDR3 DNA is TGTGCCACCAGCAGAGATCATGGGGCAGGCACTGAAGCTTTCTTT.

Concerning this clone: At one boundary the junction diverges from the germline segment, which might be a read error. This rearrangement joins TRBV7-7 to TRBJ2-5, with TRBD2 as a possible D gene (7 bases). This CDR3 has 15 amino acids. The germline V gene has CDR1 SSHAT and CDR2 FNYEAQ (reference sequence). The CDR3: CASSLGGRGEETQYF. DNA for the CDR3: TGTGCTAGCAGCTTAGGGGGGAGGGGGGAAGAGACCCAGTACTTC. Supplemented by reference TRBV7-7 and TRBJ2-5, the full variable domain reads GAGVSQSPRYKVTKRGQDVTLRCDPISSHATLYWYQQALGQGPEFLTYFNYEAQPDKSGLPSDRFSAERPEGSISTLTIQRTEQRDSAMYRCASSLGGRGEETQYFGPGTRLLVL.

J is TRBJ1-4 and V is TRBV19; D not resolved. The CDR3 contains 16 residues. Germline V CDR1 and CDR2: LNHDA, SQIVND (reference sequence). V lost 7 bases to trimming and J lost 3 bases, with 18 bases between them. The CDR3 DNA is TGTGCCAGTACCTCCCACTATCGGGTGCCTAATGAAAAACTGTTTTTT. This gives the protein CASTSHYRVPNEKLFF. The entire variable domain, with the rest obtained from reference TRBV19 and TRBJ1-4, is as follows: DGGITQSPKYLFRKEGQNVTLSCEQNLNHDAMYWYRQDPGQGLRLIYYSQIVNDFQKGDIAEGYSVSREKKESFPLTVTSAQKNPTAFYLCASTSHYRVPNEKLFFGSGTQLSVL.

The genes are TRBV4-1 and TRBJ2-7; D not certain. V was cut by 1 base and J by 7 bases, with 11 bases left in between. The CDR3 is made up of 13 amino acids. Germline V lookup: CDR1 MGHRA, CDR2 YSYEKL. The CDR3 is CASSQVLAEEQYF. CDR3 in DNA: TGCGCCAGCAGCCAAGTGTTGGCTGAGGAGCAGTACTTC.

The rearrangement joins TRBV5-6 to TRBJ2-7; 8 nucleotides match TRBD1. The CDR3 runs to 12 residues. The germline gives CDR1 SGHDT, CDR2 YYEEEE. After removal of 4 bases from V and 5 bases from J, the junction contained 2 bases not matched to a gene. CDR3 DNA: TGTGCCAGCAGCGCGGACAGGGACGAGCAGTACTTC. Protein product: CASSADRDEQYF.

CDR3: CASSYSGQGSTEAFF. The CDR3 region has the DNA TGTGCCAGCAGTTACTCGGGACAGGGGTCCACTGAAGCTTTCTTT. The chain recombines TRBV6-5 with TRBJ1-1; TRBD1 agrees at 10 bases. From germline, CDR1 is MNHEY and CDR2 SVGAGI. CDR3 length: 15 residues. After removal of 0 bases from V and 4 bases from J, the junction contained 2 bases not matched to a gene.